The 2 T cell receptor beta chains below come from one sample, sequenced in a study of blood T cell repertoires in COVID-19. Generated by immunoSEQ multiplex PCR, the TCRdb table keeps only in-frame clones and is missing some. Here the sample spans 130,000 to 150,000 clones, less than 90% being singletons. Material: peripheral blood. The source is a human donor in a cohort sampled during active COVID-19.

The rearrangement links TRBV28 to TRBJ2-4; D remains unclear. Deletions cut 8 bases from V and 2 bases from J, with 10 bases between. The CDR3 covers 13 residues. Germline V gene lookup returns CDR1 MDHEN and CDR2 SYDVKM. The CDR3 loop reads CASGHRSKNIQYF. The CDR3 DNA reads TGTGCCAGCGGGCATAGGTCCAAAAACATTCAGTACTTC. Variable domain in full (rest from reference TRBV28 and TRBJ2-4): DVKVTQSSRYLVKRTGEKVFLECVQDMDHENMFWYRQDPGLGLRLIYFSYDVKMKEKGDIPEGYSVSREKKERFSLILESASTNQTSMYLCASGHRSKNIQYFGAGTRLSVL.

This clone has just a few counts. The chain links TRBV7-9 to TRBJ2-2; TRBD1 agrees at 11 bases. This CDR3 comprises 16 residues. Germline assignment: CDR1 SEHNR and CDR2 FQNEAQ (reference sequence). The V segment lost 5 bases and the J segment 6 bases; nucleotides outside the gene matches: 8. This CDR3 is CASSPGTGGQAGELFF. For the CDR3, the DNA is TGTGCCAGCAGCCCCGGGACAGGGGGACAGGCCGGGGAGCTGTTTTTT.